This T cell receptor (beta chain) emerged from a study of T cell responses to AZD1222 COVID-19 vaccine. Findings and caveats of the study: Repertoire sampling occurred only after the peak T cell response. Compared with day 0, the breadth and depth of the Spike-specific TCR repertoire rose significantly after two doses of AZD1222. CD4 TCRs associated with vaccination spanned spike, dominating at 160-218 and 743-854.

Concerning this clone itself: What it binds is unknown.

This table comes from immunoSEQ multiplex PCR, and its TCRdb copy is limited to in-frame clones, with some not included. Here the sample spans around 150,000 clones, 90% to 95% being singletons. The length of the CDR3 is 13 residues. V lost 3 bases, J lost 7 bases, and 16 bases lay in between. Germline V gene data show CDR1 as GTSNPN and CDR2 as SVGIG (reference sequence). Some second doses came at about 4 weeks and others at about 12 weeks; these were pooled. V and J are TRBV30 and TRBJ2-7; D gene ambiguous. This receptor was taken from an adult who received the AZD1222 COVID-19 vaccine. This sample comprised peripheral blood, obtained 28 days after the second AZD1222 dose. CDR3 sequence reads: CAWSADYLGEQYF. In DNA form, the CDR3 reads TGTGCCTGGAGCGCTGATTACCTGGGGGAGCAGTACTTC.